This TCR beta chain comes out of a study of blood T cell repertoires in COVID-19. Categorization into cohorts depended on clinical history that participants reported. As processed by the authors: The assay estimated nucleated cells by amplifying reference gene primers. Clones were sequenced by immunoSEQ multiplex PCR, and TCRdb holds only the in-frame ones, with some missing. That table gives V, J and clone size, and the DNA gave D and trimming. The sample carries some 150,000 clones, roughly four fifths recorded once. The CDR3 is 15 residues long. In germline, CDR1 is SNHLY, CDR2 FYNNEI. Trimming at V came to 2 bases and at J to 5 bases, leaving 5 bases not matched to a gene.

The gene calls are TRBV2 and TRBJ2-3; TRBD2 agrees at 9 bases. The source is a woman aged 18-29 years who had been exposed to COVID-19. Sequencing used PBMCs or T cells enriched from blood (not recorded which). CDR3 DNA sequence: TGTGCCAGCAGTGAATGGCGGGAGGGCCGAGATACGCAGTATTTT. This gives the protein CASSEWREGRDTQYF. The full variable domain, its missing parts supplied by reference TRBV2 and TRBJ2-3, is EPEVTQTPSHQVTQMGQEVILRCVPISNHLYFYWYRQILGQKVEFLVSFYNNEISEKSEIFDDQFSVERPDGSNFTLKIRSTKLEDSAMYFCASSEWREGRDTQYFGPGTRLTVL.